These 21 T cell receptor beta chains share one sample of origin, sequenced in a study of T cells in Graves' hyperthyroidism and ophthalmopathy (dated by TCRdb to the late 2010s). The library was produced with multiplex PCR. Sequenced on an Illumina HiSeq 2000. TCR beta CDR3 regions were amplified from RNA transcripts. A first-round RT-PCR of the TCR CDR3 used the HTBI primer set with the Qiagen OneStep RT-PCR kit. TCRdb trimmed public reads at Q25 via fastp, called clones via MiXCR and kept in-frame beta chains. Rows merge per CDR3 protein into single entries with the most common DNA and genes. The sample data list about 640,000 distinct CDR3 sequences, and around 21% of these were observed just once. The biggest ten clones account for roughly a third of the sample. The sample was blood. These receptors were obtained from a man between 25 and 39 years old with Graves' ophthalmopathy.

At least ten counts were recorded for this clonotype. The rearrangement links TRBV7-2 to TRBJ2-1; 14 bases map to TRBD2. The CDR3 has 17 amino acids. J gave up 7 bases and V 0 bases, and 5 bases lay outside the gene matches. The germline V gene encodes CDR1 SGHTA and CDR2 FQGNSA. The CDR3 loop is CASSLALRLAGGNEQFF. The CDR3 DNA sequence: TGTGCCAGCAGCTTAGCGCTCCGACTAGCGGGAGGGAATGAGCAGTTCTTC.

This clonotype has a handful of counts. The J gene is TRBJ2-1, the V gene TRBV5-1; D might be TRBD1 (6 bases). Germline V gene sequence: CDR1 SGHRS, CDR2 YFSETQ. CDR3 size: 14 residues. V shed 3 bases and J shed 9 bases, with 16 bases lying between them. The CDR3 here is CASSSGQSSREQFF. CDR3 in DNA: TGCGCCAGCAGCTCTGGACAGTCGAGCCGTGAGCAGTTCTTC.

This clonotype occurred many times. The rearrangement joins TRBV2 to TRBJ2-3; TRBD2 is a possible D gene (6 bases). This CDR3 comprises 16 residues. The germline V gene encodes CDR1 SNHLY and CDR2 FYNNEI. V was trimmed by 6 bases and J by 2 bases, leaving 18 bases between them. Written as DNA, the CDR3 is TGTGCCAGCAGCGACTACTTCGCGGGATCCACAGATACGCAGTATTTT. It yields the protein CASSDYFAGSTDTQYF.

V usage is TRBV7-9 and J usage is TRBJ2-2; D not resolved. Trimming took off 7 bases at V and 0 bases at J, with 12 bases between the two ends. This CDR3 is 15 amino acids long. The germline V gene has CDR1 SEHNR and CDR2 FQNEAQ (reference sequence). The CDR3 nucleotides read TGTGCCAGCACCCCAGAGGCCGCGAACACCGGGGAGCTGTTTTTT. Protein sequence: CASTPEAANTGELFF.

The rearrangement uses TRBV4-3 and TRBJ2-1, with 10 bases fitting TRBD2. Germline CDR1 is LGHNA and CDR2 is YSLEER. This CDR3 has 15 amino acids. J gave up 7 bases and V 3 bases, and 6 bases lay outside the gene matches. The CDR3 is CASSHLAGELNEQFF. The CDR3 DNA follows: TGCGCCAGCAGCCATCTAGCGGGAGAATTGAATGAGCAGTTCTTC.

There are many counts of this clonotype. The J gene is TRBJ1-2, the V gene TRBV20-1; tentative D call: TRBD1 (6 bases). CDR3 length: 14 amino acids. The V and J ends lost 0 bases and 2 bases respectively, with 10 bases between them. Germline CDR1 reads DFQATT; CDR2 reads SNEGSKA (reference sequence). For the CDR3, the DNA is TGCAGTGCTAGAGAACGGGGGGCGAACTATGGCTACACCTTC. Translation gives CSARERGANYGYTF.

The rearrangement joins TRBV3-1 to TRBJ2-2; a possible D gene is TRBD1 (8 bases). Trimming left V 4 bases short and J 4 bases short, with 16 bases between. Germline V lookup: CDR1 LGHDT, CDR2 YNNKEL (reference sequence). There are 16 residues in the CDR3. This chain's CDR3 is CASSLQGGSTTGELFF. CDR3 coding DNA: TGTGCCAGCAGCCTACAGGGGGGGTCGACCACCGGGGAGCTGTTTTTT.

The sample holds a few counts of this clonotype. The chain's CDR3 is CASSFSGQGTDTQYF. CDR3 nucleotides: TGCGCCAGCAGCTTTTCGGGACAGGGCACAGATACGCAGTATTTT. This chain connects TRBV5-1 to TRBJ2-3, with 8 bases matching TRBD1. Losses at the gene ends were 2 bases for V and 1 base for J; bases not matched to a gene: 3. The CDR3 has 15 residues. Germline assignment: CDR1 SGHRS and CDR2 YFSETQ. Variable domain in full (rest from reference TRBV5-1 and TRBJ2-3): KAGVTQTPRYLIKTRGQQVTLSCSPISGHRSVSWYQQTPGQGLQFLFEYFSETQRNKGNFPGRFSGRQFSNSRSEMNVSTLELGDSALYLCASSFSGQGTDTQYFGPGTRLTVL.

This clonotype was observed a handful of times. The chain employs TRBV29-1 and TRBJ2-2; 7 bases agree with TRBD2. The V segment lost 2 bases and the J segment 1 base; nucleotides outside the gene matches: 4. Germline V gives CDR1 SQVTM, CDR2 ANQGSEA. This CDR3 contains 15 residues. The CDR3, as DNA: TGCAGCGTTGAACGGGGCGGGGGGAACACCGGGGAGCTGTTTTTT. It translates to CSVERGGGNTGELFF.

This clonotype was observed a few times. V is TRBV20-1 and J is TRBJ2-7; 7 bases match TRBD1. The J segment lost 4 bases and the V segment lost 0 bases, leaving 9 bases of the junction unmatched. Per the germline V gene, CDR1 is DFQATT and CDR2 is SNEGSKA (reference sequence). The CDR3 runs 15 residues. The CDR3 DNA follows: TGCAGTGCTAGAGATACGGGGACAGATCTTTACGAGCAGTACTTC. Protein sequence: CSARDTGTDLYEQYF.

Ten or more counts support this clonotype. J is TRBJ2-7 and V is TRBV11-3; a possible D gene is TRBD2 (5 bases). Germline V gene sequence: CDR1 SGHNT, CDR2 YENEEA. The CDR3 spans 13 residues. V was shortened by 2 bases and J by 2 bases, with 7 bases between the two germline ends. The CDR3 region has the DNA TGTGCCAGCAGCTTAAGTAGCGCCTACGAGCAGTACTTC. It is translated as CASSLSSAYEQYF.

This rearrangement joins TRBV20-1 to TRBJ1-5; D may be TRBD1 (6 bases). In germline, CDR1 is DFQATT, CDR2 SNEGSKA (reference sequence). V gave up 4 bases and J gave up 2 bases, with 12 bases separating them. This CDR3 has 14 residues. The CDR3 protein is CSAKRGVGNQPQHF. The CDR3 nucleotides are TGCAGTGCTAAAAGGGGGGTTGGCAATCAGCCCCAGCATTTT.

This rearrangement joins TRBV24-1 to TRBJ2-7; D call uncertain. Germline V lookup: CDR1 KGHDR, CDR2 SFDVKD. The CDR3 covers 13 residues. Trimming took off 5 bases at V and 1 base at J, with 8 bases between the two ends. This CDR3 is CATSGNGSYEQYF. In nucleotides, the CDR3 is TGTGCCACCAGTGGCAACGGTTCCTACGAGCAGTACTTC.

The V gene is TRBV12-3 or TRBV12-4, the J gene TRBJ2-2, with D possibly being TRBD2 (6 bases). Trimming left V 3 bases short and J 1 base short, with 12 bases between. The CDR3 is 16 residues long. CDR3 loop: CASSFSFSGNTGELFF. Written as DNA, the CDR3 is TGTGCCAGCAGTTTTTCGTTTAGCGGGAACACCGGGGAGCTGTTTTTT.

The CDR3 protein is CASSFSTGGIANTGELFF. CDR3 nucleotides: TGCGCCAGCAGCTTTTCGACAGGGGGCATCGCGAACACCGGGGAGCTGTTTTTT. The chain couples TRBV5-1 to TRBJ2-2, with TRBD1 matching 10 bases. With V trimmed by 2 bases and J by 0 bases, 7 bases remained unmatched. The CDR3 contains 18 residues. Germline V gene sequence: CDR1 SGHRS, CDR2 YFSETQ.

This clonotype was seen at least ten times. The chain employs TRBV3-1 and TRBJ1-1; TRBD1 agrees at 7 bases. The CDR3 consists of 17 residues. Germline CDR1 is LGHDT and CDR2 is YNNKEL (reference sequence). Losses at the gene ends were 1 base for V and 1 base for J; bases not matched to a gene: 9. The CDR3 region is CASSQVRDSLGNTEAFF. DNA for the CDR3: TGTGCCAGCAGCCAAGTCCGGGACAGTTTAGGGAACACTGAAGCTTTCTTT. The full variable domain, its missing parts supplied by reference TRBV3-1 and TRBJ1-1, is DTAVSQTPKYLVTQMGNDKSIKCEQNLGHDTMYWYKQDSKKFLKIMFSYNNKELIINETVPNRFSPKSPDKAHLNLHINSLELGDSAVYFCASSQVRDSLGNTEAFFGQGTRLTVV.

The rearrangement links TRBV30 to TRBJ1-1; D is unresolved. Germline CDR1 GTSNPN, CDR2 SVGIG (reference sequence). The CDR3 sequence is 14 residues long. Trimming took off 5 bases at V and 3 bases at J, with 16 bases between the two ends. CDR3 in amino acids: CAWGGAARDTEAFF. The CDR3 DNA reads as TGTGCCTGGGGAGGAGCTGCTCGGGACACTGAAGCTTTCTTT.

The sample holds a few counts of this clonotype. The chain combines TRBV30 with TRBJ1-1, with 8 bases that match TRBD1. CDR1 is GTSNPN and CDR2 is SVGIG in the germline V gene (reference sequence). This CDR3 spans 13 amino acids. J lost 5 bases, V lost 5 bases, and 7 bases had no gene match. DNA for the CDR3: TGTGCCTGGGCACCGGACAGGGCGACTGAAGCTTTCTTT. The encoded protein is CAWAPDRATEAFF.

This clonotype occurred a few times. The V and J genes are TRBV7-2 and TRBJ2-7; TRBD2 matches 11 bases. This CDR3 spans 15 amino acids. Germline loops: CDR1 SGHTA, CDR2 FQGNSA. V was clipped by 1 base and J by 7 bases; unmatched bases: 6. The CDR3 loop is CASSLVLAGGPEQYF. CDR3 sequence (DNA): TGTGCCAGCAGCTTAGTTTTAGCGGGAGGGCCGGAGCAGTACTTC.

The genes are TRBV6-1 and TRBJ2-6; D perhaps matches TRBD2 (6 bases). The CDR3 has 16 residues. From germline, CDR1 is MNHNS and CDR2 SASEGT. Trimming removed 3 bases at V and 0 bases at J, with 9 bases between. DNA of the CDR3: TGTGCCAGCAGTGATGGGGGGACCTCTGGGGCCAACGTCCTGACTTTC. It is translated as CASSDGGTSGANVLTF.

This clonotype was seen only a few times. The CDR3 sequence is CATSSTNTIYF. The DNA for the CDR3 is TGTGCCACCTCATCCACGAACACCATATATTTT. V usage is TRBV11-2 and J usage is TRBJ1-3; D remains ambiguous. The CDR3 totals 11 residues. Deletions cut 10 bases from V and 7 bases from J, with 11 bases between. Germline V gene data show CDR1 as SGHAT and CDR2 as FQNNGV.